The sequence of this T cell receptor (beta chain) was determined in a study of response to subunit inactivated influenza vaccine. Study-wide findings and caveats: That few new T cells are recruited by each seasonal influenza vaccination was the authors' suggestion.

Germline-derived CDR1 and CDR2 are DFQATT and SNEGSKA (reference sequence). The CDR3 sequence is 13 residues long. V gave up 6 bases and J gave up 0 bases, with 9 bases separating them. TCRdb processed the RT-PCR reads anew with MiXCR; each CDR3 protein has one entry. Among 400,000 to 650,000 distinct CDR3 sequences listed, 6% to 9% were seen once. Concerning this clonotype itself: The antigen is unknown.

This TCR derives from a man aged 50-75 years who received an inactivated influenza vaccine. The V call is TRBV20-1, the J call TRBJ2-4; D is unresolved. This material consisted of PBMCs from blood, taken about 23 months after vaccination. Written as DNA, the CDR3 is TGCAGTGCCCCCTCATTAGCCAAAAACATTCAGTACTTC. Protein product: CSAPSLAKNIQYF.